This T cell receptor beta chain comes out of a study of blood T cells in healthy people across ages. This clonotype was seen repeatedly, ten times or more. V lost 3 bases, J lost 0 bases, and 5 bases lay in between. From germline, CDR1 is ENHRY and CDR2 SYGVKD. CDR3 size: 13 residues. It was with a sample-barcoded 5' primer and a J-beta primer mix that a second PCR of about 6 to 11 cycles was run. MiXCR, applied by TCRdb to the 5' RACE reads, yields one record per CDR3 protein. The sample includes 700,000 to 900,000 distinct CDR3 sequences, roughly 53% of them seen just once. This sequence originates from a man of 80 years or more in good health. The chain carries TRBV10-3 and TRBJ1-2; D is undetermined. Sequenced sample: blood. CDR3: CAISENPNYGYTF. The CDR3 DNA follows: TGTGCCATCAGTGAAAATCCTAACTATGGCTACACCTTC.